The count of the clone carrying this T cell receptor (beta chain) is one. The sample belongs to a study of identifying expanded T cells in peripheral blood. Only in-frame clones appear in the TCRdb table, and some are missing; sequencing was by immunoSEQ multiplex PCR. The data show 95,000 to 100,000 clones, around 90% seen once. The CDR3 totals 13 residues. V was pared by 5 bases and J by 9 bases, with 16 bases between. CDR1 is SSHAT and CDR2 is FNYEAQ in the germline V gene (reference sequence). The source is a person aged 18 to 69 in good health. The sample was blood. This chain connects TRBV7-7 to TRBJ2-5; tentatively, D is TRBD2 (6 bases). The CDR3 DNA follows: TGTGCCAGCAGCCCAGTCGCGGGGATGGCCCAGTACTTC. Translated: CASSPVAGMAQYF.